The T cell receptor (beta chain) under discussion was sequenced for a study of Tregs in tolerant kidney transplant recipients. Germline V lookup: CDR1 MNHEY, CDR2 SVGAGI. The CDR3 contains 15 residues. The ends lost 5 bases at V and 7 bases at J; junction bases unmatched: 9. Assay used: immunoSEQ multiplex PCR; TCRdb lists only in-frame clones, some missing. The table includes roughly 250,000 clones, around 81% detected once. The chain uses TRBV6-5 and TRBJ2-1, with 9 bases matching TRBD2. The material sequenced was CD4+ T cells from blood. The TCR was taken from a human donor in good health. CDR3: CASSVIAGAGNEQFF. In DNA, the CDR3 is TGTGCCAGCAGTGTCATAGCGGGAGCGGGGAATGAGCAGTTCTTC.